One sample yielded the 18 T cell receptor beta chains listed below, sequenced in a study of cytomegalovirus exposure and HLA in healthy donors. Sequenced by immunoSEQ multiplex PCR; TCRdb stores in-frame clones only, minus some. The profile shows some 190,000 clones, about 82% of them singletons. The sample consisted of PBMCs. These receptors were collected from a woman under 30 in good health and CMV-seronegative.

This clone was seen only once. The CDR3 is CSVLTGATNSGNTIYF. Here the CDR3 DNA reads TGCAGCGTTCTTACAGGGGCCACGAACTCTGGAAACACCATATATTTT. The rearrangement uses TRBV29-1 and TRBJ1-3, with 7 bases fitting TRBD1. The V and J ends lost 5 bases and 0 bases, in that order; junction bases with no gene match: 10. CDR3 length: 16 residues. Germline CDR1 reads SQVTM; CDR2 reads ANQGSEA.

The J gene is TRBJ2-7, the V gene TRBV6-5; D might be TRBD1 (6 bases). V lost 7 bases to trimming and J lost 1 base, with 11 bases between them. The CDR3 length is 13 residues. Per germline, CDR1 MNHEY and CDR2 SVGAGI. The CDR3 bases are TGTGCCAGCAACCTAGGGGGATCCTACGAGCAGTACTTC. Encoded protein: CASNLGGSYEQYF.

V is TRBV2 and J is TRBJ1-4; 11 bases line up with TRBD1. The trim removed 6 bases at V and 7 bases at J, leaving 7 bases unmatched. Per the germline V gene, CDR1 is SNHLY and CDR2 is FYNNEI. The CDR3 extends over 15 amino acids. The CDR3 DNA follows: TGTGCCAGCAGAGTTACCGGGACAGGGGGTGAAAAACTGTTTTTT. Encoded protein: CASRVTGTGGEKLFF.

The chain joins TRBV10-3 to TRBJ1-2, with 7 bases fitting TRBD1. Germline lookup yields CDR1 ENHRY and CDR2 SYGVKD. V lost 1 base, J lost 3 bases, and 5 bases stayed unmatched. The CDR3 is made up of 15 amino acids. DNA for the CDR3: TGTGCCATCAGTGAGTACCGGGACAGCTACTATGGCTACACCTTC. Its protein product is CAISEYRDSYYGYTF.

This chain connects TRBV5-6 to TRBJ1-5, with TRBD1 matching 7 bases. Germline V gene lookup returns CDR1 SGHDT and CDR2 YYEEEE. J was trimmed by 5 bases and V by 4 bases; bases with no gene match: 6. The CDR3 extends over 14 amino acids. The CDR3 reads CASSNSGTDQPQHF. The CDR3 region has the DNA TGTGCCAGCAGCAACTCCGGGACAGATCAGCCCCAGCATTTT.

This clone was picked up one time. The CDR3 region is CASSSRVSMRGYGYTF. In DNA, the CDR3 is TGTGCCAGCAGCTCCCGGGTTTCCATGCGGGGGTATGGCTACACCTTC. V gene TRBV7-8 combines with J gene TRBJ1-2; possibly TRBD1 for D (5 bases). The CDR3 covers 16 residues. The germline V and J ends were trimmed by 4 bases and 5 bases, with 20 bases remaining between them. CDR1 and CDR2 from the germline V gene are SGHVS and FQNEAQ.

The rearrangement uses TRBV27 and TRBJ2-1; D perhaps matches TRBD2 (5 bases). There are 14 residues in the CDR3. Trimming pared 3 bases from V and 0 bases from J, leaving 6 bases between. Germline V gives CDR1 MNHEY, CDR2 SMNVEV (reference sequence). Here the CDR3 reads CASSLGSSYNEQFF. The CDR3, as DNA: TGTGCCAGCAGTTTGGGGAGCTCCTACAATGAGCAGTTCTTC.

The gene calls are TRBV2 and TRBJ1-2; no clear D. CDR1 SNHLY and CDR2 FYNNEI come from the germline V gene. The ends were cut back, 8 bases at V and 4 bases at J, with 11 bases in the middle. This CDR3 region has 12 residues. As DNA, the CDR3 is TGTGCCAGCCGTATGTCCGGCTATGGCTACACCTTC. It specifies CASRMSGYGYTF.

The V and J genes are TRBV30 and TRBJ1-5; D not certain. CDR1 GTSNPN and CDR2 SVGIG come from the germline V gene (reference sequence). With 2 bases removed from V and 8 bases from J, the gap between germline ends came to 16 bases. The CDR3 extends over 14 amino acids. The CDR3 nucleotides read TGTGCCTGGAGTTACAGTGGGAGGAGTGAGCCCCAGCATTTT. It specifies CAWSYSGRSEPQHF.

CDR3 residues: CASSPIMWDKGEKLFF. The CDR3, as DNA: TGTGCCAGCAGCCCAATTATGTGGGACAAAGGCGAAAAACTGTTTTTT. The V gene is TRBV7-9, the J gene TRBJ1-4; TRBD1 is a possible D gene (6 bases). Germline assignment: CDR1 SEHNR and CDR2 FQNEAQ (reference sequence). Trimming stripped 5 bases from V and 8 bases from J, with 21 bases between. The CDR3 sequence is 16 residues long.

This clone came up a few times. The chain is built from TRBV11-3 and TRBJ2-1; 10 nucleotides line up with TRBD2. CDR3 length: 16 amino acids. Losses at the gene ends were 4 bases for V and 4 bases for J; bases not matched to a gene: 7. In germline, CDR1 is SGHNT, CDR2 YENEEA. Written as DNA, the CDR3 is TGTGCCAGCAGCTCTCGGAGTAGCGGGGGGTACAATGAGCAGTTCTTC. It is translated as CASSSRSSGGYNEQFF.

The chain carries TRBV6-5 and TRBJ2-7, with D maybe TRBD1 (6 bases). CDR3 size: 15 residues. Per germline, CDR1 MNHEY and CDR2 SVGAGI. V lost 6 bases to trimming and J lost 1 base, with 16 bases between them. The CDR3 DNA follows: TGTGCCAGCAGCTACGGACAGTTCCGGTCCTACGAGCAGTACTTC. Its translation is CASSYGQFRSYEQYF.

This chain uses TRBV2 with TRBJ1-5; 9 nucleotides line up with TRBD1. This CDR3 spans 15 amino acids. Germline V lookup: CDR1 SNHLY, CDR2 FYNNEI. After removal of 6 bases from V and 7 bases from J, the junction contained 10 bases not matched to a gene. Written as DNA, the CDR3 is TGTGCCAGCAGCCTACAGGGGGCGCTTGGGCAGCCCCAGCATTTT. This sequence encodes CASSLQGALGQPQHF.

This clone was picked up a small number of times. V and J are TRBV7-3 and TRBJ2-1, with 12 positions matching TRBD2. CDR3 length: 15 residues. The ends lost 5 bases at V and 4 bases at J; junction bases unmatched: 3. Germline V gene lookup returns CDR1 SGHTA and CDR2 FQGTGA. Written as DNA, the CDR3 is TGTGCCAGCAGCAAACTAGCGGGGGGTTACAATGAGCAGTTCTTC. As protein: CASSKLAGGYNEQFF.

This clone showed up just once. The chain employs TRBV27 and TRBJ1-4, with D uncertain. The germline V gene has CDR1 MNHEY and CDR2 SMNVEV (reference sequence). The ends were cut back, 1 base at V and 0 bases at J, with 9 bases in the middle. CDR3 length equals 16 residues. The CDR3 DNA reads TGTGCCAGCAGTTTATATGCCGGGACAACTAATGAAAAACTGTTTTTT. As protein: CASSLYAGTTNEKLFF.

This chain uses TRBV18 with TRBJ2-1, with 9 bases matching TRBD2. The CDR3 has 16 amino acids. V lost 2 bases, J lost 4 bases, and 6 bases stayed unmatched. Germline lookup yields CDR1 KGHSH and CDR2 LQKENI. For the CDR3, the DNA is TGTGCCAGCTCACCAAGATCGCGGGAGGGGTACAATGAGCAGTTCTTC. Translation: CASSPRSREGYNEQFF.

This chain links TRBV6-5 with TRBJ1-1, with 7 bases matching TRBD1. Germline V lookup: CDR1 MNHEY, CDR2 SVGAGI. V trimming: 4 bases; J trimming: 3 bases; junction bases outside the gene matches: 2. The CDR3 loop spans 13 amino acids. CDR3 sequence (DNA): TGTGCCAGCAGTTCGCAGGGGGACACTGAAGCTTTCTTT. This translates into CASSSQGDTEAFF.

The rearrangement links TRBV11-2 to TRBJ1-4, with D tentatively TRBD1 (6 bases). Germline V lookup: CDR1 SGHAT, CDR2 FQNNGV. The CDR3 is 13 amino acids. V was cut by 7 bases and J by 8 bases, with 14 bases left in between. CDR3 amino acids: CASTHTDREKLFF. DNA for the CDR3: TGTGCCAGCACCCACACTGACAGGGAAAAACTGTTTTTT.